This TCR beta chain is drawn from a study of CD8 T cells in ankylosing spondylitis. As the method for making TCR beta libraries, quantitative 5'-RACE with molecular barcodes was used. TCRdb reprocessed the 5' RACE reads via MiXCR and lists one record per CDR3 protein. The sample has about 300,000 distinct CDR3 sequences, under 14% seen once. This clonotype has at least ten counts. The V and J ends lost 7 bases and 2 bases respectively, with 10 bases between them. The CDR3 is 13 amino acids. The rearrangement joins TRBV12-3 or TRBV12-4 to TRBJ2-3, with D perhaps matching TRBD2 (5 bases). The TCR sequence derives from a female donor with ankylosing spondylitis or in good health (not recorded which). The sample consisted of blood, either unsorted or a sorted T cell fraction (not recorded which). The DNA of the CDR3 is TGTGCCAGCACCCCGGGGTTCACAGATACGCAGTATTTT. As protein: CASTPGFTDTQYF.